This T cell receptor beta chain originates from a study of OX40 agonist ivuxolimab in advanced cancers. Some clones are missing from TCRdb's copy, which holds only in-frame ones; the method was immunoSEQ multiplex PCR. The sample lists approximately 76,000 clones; 85% were seen once. This CDR3 is built from 17 residues. The V end lost 0 bases, the J end lost 4 bases, and 16 bases lay between the germline ends. Germline V gene data show CDR1 as SGHAT and CDR2 as FQNNGV. The sampling schedule covered blood at baseline, cycle 4 day 1, and cycle 7 day 1. The receptor was isolated from an adult with an advanced solid tumor such as melanoma, head and neck, liver or kidney cancer. Sequenced material: CD4+ or CD8+ T cells sorted from blood, taken in a trial of the OX40 agonist ivuxolimab. The V gene is TRBV11-2, the J gene TRBJ2-1, with a tentative D call TRBD2 (7 bases). CDR3 residues: CASSLDLGGAGYNEQFF. The CDR3 nucleotides are TGTGCCAGCAGCTTAGATCTAGGGGGGGCGGGATACAATGAGCAGTTCTTC.